These 8 T cell receptor beta chains originate from one sample sequenced in a study of Ad26.COV2.S vaccination and SARS-CoV-2 variants. The treatment is: some 20 received Ad26.COV2.S at low or high dose, single or two shots; about five received placebo; per-sample allocation not given. Collection of the samples took place on day 63 after the first injection of vaccine or placebo. Some clones are missing from TCRdb's copy, which holds only in-frame ones; the method was immunoSEQ multiplex PCR. This sample has some 520,000 clones; around nine tenths occur once, and the top ten carry roughly 13%. Sequenced here: peripheral blood, sampled in a trial of Ad26.COV2.S vaccine versus placebo. These receptors originate from a person aged 18-60 years who received the Ad26.COV2.S COVID-19 vaccine or a placebo.

The CDR3 here is CASQVGNTEAFF. CDR3 bases: TGTGCCAGCCAGGTGGGGAACACTGAAGCTTTCTTT. V and J are TRBV28 and TRBJ1-1; no clear D. Germline-derived CDR1 and CDR2 are MDHEN and SYDVKM. This CDR3 has 12 residues. V gave up 8 bases and J gave up 1 base, with 8 bases separating them.

The chain links TRBV9 to TRBJ1-2; 7 bases are shared with TRBD1. CDR3 length equals 13 residues. V dropped 0 bases and J dropped 7; count of bases not matched to a gene: 3. The germline CDR1 and CDR2 sequences are SGDLS and YYNGEE. CDR3 loop: CASSVGQGTGYTF. CDR3 in DNA: TGTGCCAGCAGCGTAGGACAGGGAACTGGCTACACCTTC.

This rearrangement joins TRBV7-3 to TRBJ1-1, with TRBD1 matching 10 bases. The germline V gene has CDR1 SGHTA and CDR2 FQGTGA. This CDR3 has 16 amino acids. The V and J ends lost 0 bases and 5 bases, in that order; junction bases with no gene match: 6. Here the CDR3 reads CASSLTGTGVGTEAFF. In DNA, the CDR3 is TGTGCCAGCAGCTTAACGGGGACAGGGGTTGGGACTGAAGCTTTCTTT.

This chain uses TRBV5-8 with TRBJ2-1; D possibly corresponds to TRBD2 (6 bases). The CDR3 contains 12 residues. V was shortened by 3 bases and J by 7 bases, with 8 bases between the two germline ends. Germline-derived CDR1 and CDR2 are SGHTS and YDEGEE. Here the CDR3 DNA reads TGTGCCAGCAGCTGGAGGGTAAATGAGCAGTTCTTC. Amino acids: CASSWRVNEQFF.

In its sample, this clone was seen a few times. This chain links TRBV28 with TRBJ2-1; the D gene is possibly TRBD1 (6 bases). The CDR3 consists of 13 residues. Trimming took off 6 bases at V and 4 bases at J, with 10 bases between the two ends. CDR1 and CDR2 from the germline V gene are MDHEN and SYDVKM. The CDR3 protein is CASSAGQYNEQFF. The DNA for the CDR3 is TGTGCCAGCAGCGCTGGACAGTACAATGAGCAGTTCTTC.

The CDR3 loop reads CASSLARNQPQHF. The DNA of the CDR3 is TGTGCCAGCAGCTTAGCCCGCAATCAGCCCCAGCATTTT. V gene TRBV7-2 combines with J gene TRBJ1-5; D not certain. CDR1 is SGHTA and CDR2 is FQGNSA in the germline V gene. Trimming took 0 bases from V and 2 from J, leaving 2 bases between them. This CDR3 contains 13 residues.

The V and J genes are TRBV6-5 and TRBJ1-2; D gene unclear. Germline V CDR1 and CDR2: MNHEY, SVGAGI. The CDR3 runs 11 residues. Trimming cost V 10 bases and J 4 bases, with 10 bases left between them. The CDR3 reads CATSGVYGYTF. CDR3 sequence (DNA): TGTGCCACGTCAGGAGTCTATGGCTACACCTTC.

This chain uses TRBV28 with TRBJ1-2; possibly TRBD1 for D (5 bases). Trimming cost V 7 bases and J 2 bases, with 14 bases left between them. The CDR3 has 14 amino acids. The germline CDR1 and CDR2 sequences are MDHEN and SYDVKM. The CDR3 region has the DNA TGTGCCAGCATTCCTGGGGGGGTAAACTATGGCTACACCTTC. Amino acids: CASIPGGVNYGYTF.